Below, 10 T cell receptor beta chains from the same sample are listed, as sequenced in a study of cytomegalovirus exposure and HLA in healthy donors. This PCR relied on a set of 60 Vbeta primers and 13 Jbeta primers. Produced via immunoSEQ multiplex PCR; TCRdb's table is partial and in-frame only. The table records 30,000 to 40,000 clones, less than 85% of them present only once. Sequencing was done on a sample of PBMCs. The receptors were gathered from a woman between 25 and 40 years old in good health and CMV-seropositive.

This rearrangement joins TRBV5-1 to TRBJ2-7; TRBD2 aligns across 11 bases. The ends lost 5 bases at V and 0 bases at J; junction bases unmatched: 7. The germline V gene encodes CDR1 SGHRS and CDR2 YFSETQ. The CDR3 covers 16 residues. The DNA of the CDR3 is TGCGCCAGCAGTTTCGGACTAGCGGGCTTCTCCTACGAGCAGTACTTC. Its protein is CASSFGLAGFSYEQYF.

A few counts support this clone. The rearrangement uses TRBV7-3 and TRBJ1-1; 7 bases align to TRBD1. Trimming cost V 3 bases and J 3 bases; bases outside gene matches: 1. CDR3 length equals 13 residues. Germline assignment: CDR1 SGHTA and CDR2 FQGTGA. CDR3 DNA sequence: TGTGCCAGCAGCTTTACAGGGGACACTGAAGCTTTCTTT. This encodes CASSFTGDTEAFF.

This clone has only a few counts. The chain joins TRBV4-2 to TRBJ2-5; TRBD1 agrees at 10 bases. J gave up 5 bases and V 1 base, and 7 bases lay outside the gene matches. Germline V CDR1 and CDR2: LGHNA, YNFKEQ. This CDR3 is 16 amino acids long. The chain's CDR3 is CASSQVAGQGGETQYF. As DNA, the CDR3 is TGTGCCAGCAGCCAAGTGGCCGGACAGGGGGGGGAGACCCAGTACTTC.

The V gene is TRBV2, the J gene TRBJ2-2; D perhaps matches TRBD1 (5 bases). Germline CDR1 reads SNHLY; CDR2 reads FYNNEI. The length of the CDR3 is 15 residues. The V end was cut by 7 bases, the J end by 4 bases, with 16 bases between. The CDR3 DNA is TGTGCCAGCAAAGCCAGGACATTGAGCACCGGGGAGCTGTTTTTT. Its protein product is CASKARTLSTGELFF.

CDR3 region: CAISPGQVLNQPQHF. Here the CDR3 DNA reads TGTGCCATCAGCCCGGGACAGGTCCTCAATCAGCCCCAGCATTTT. The chain recombines TRBV10-3 with TRBJ1-5, with 8 bases fitting TRBD1. CDR3 length: 15 amino acids. The V gene's germline CDR1 is ENHRY and CDR2 SYGVKD. V was clipped by 6 bases and J by 3 bases; unmatched bases: 7.

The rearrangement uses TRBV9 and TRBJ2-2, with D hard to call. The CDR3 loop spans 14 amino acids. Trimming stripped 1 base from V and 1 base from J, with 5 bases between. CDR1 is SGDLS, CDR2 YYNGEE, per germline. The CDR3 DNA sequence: TGTGCCAGCAGCGTAAGCCGGAACACCGGGGAGCTGTTTTTT. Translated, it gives CASSVSRNTGELFF. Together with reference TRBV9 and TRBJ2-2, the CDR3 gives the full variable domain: DSGVTQTPKHLITATGQRVTLRCSPRSGDLSVYWYQQSLDQGLQFLIQYYNGEERAKGNILERFSAQQFPDLHSELNLSSLELGDSALYFCASSVSRNTGELFFGEGSRLTVL.

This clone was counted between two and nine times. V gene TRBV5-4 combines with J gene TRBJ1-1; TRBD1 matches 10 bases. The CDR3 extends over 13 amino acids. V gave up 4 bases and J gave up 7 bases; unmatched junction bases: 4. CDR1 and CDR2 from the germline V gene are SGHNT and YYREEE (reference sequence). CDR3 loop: CASSDWTGGEAFF. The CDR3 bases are TGTGCCAGCAGCGATTGGACAGGGGGTGAAGCTTTCTTT.

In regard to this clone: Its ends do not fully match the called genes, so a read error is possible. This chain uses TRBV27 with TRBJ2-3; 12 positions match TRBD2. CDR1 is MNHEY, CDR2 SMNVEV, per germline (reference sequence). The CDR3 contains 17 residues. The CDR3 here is CASRFDLAGGPTDTQYF. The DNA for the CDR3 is TGTGCCAGCCGTTTTGATCTAGCGGGAGGGCCCACAGATACGCAGTATTTT.

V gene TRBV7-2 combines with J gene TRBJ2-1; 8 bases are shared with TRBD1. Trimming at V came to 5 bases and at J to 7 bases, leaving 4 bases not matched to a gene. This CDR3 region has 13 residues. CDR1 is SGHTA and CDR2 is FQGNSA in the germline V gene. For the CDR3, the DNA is TGTGCCAGCAGCCCCAGGACAGGGAATGAGCAGTTCTTC. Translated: CASSPRTGNEQFF.

CDR3 in amino acids: CASSFYRDAEAFF. CDR3 DNA: TGTGCCAGCAGCTTCTACAGGGACGCTGAAGCTTTCTTT. J is TRBJ1-1 and V is TRBV7-9, with a weak D call TRBD1 (6 bases). V gave up 3 bases and J gave up 6 bases, with 11 bases separating them. Germline CDR1 reads SEHNR; CDR2 reads FQNEAQ (reference sequence). This CDR3 is built from 13 residues.